This TCR beta chain comes out of a study of blood T cells in healthy people across ages. This clonotype was seen a few times. The second PCR ran roughly 6 to 11 cycles with a sample-barcoded 5' primer and J-beta primers. TCRdb redid the calling of the 5' RACE reads with MiXCR, one entry per CDR3 protein. The table records about 1 million distinct CDR3 sequences, 40% to 45% of them present only once. Sequenced: blood. The clonotype comes from a woman aged 60-75 years in good health.

This CDR3 reads CASMQTITEAFF. As DNA, the CDR3 is TGTGCCAGCATGCAGACAATCACTGAAGCTTTCTTT. The rearrangement links TRBV2 to TRBJ1-1; D call uncertain. The CDR3 is 12 residues long. Germline values: CDR1 SNHLY, CDR2 FYNNEI. The V and J ends lost 7 bases and 4 bases respectively, with 10 bases between them.